Each of the 21 T cell receptor beta chains below was sequenced from the same sample in a study of molecular identifiers for immune sequencing clone quantification. TCRdb fed the PCR reads into MiXCR, producing one record per CDR3 protein. The data show more than 450,000 distinct CDR3 sequences, roughly 26% seen once. The sequenced material came from naive CD8+ T cells from blood, with Jurkat cell RNA spiked in. This sample's subset: FACS-sorted CD8+CD4-CCR7+CD45RA+ naive T cells. The receptors derive from a human donor in good health. Some libraries in this study had Jurkat cell RNA spiked in.

This rearrangement joins TRBV2 to TRBJ1-2; D perhaps matches TRBD1 (6 bases). Germline V gene sequence: CDR1 SNHLY, CDR2 FYNNEI. This CDR3 is 14 amino acids long. The germline V and J ends were trimmed by 6 bases and 3 bases, with 14 bases remaining between them. CDR3 in DNA: TGTGCCAGCAGGATGGACAGTCTCTACTATGGCTACACCTTC. Translating it yields CASRMDSLYYGYTF.

This clonotype was seen repeatedly, ten times or more. The chain is built from TRBV10-3 and TRBJ2-7; 10 nucleotides align to TRBD2. The V gene end was trimmed by 10 bases and the J gene end by 4 bases; junction bases not matched to a gene: 7. This CDR3 comprises 13 residues. Germline V gives CDR1 ENHRY, CDR2 SYGVKD. The CDR3 here is CATGQREGYEQYF. The CDR3, as DNA: TGTGCCACCGGCCAGCGGGAGGGGTACGAGCAGTACTTC.

This clonotype was seen a handful of times. The rearrangement links TRBV27 to TRBJ2-3; D possibly corresponds to TRBD2 (6 bases). Looked up from germline, CDR1 is MNHEY and CDR2 is SMNVEV (reference sequence). This CDR3 comprises 18 residues. V lost 5 bases and J lost 4, with 25 bases in between. CDR3 nucleotides: TGTGCCAGCAGTACCCCCCCCCTTACGGGAGTCGGTTCAGATACGCAGTATTTT. Residues: CASSTPPLTGVGSDTQYF.

The CDR3 DNA sequence: TGTGCCAGTAGTATCTCAGGGGTTCAGCCCCAGCATTTT. It encodes CASSISGVQPQHF. The rearrangement joins TRBV19 to TRBJ1-5; a weak D match, TRBD1 (6 bases). Germline CDR1 reads LNHDA; CDR2 reads SQIVND (reference sequence). V was shortened by 3 bases and J by 6 bases, with 9 bases between the two germline ends. This CDR3 contains 13 residues. The full variable domain, its missing parts supplied by reference TRBV19 and TRBJ1-5, is DGGITQSPKYLFRKEGQNVTLSCEQNLNHDAMYWYRQDPGQGLRLIYYSQIVNDFQKGDIAEGYSVSREKKESFPLTVTSAQKNPTAFYLCASSISGVQPQHFGDGTRLSIL.

The V and J genes are TRBV6-1 and TRBJ1-1; possible D gene TRBD1, 5 bases. The CDR3 runs to 12 residues. Germline V gives CDR1 MNHNS, CDR2 SASEGT. V shed 7 bases and J shed 5 bases, with 11 bases lying between them. The CDR3 DNA is TGTGCCAGCAATTACAGGAAGACTGAAGCTTTCTTT. It is translated as CASNYRKTEAFF.

The chain joins TRBV6-5 to TRBJ2-5; 10 nucleotides match TRBD1. This CDR3 region has 16 residues. The V gene end was trimmed by 5 bases and the J gene end by 5 bases; junction bases not matched to a gene: 11. Germline V gene sequence: CDR1 MNHEY, CDR2 SVGAGI. CDR3 residues: CASSGPGDRGRETQYF. CDR3 sequence (DNA): TGTGCCAGCAGTGGTCCGGGGGACAGGGGTAGGGAGACCCAGTACTTC.

V usage is TRBV30 and J usage is TRBJ2-7; no firm D call. Trimming shortened V by 0 bases and J by 5 bases, and 14 bases separated the two germline ends. The germline V gene has CDR1 GTSNPN and CDR2 SVGIG (reference sequence). This CDR3 has 14 amino acids. The CDR3 region has the DNA TGTGCCTGGAGTGTTGGGATCTCCGACAACGAGCAGTACTTC. It encodes CAWSVGISDNEQYF.

This clonotype was detected a few times. V gene TRBV23-1 combines with J gene TRBJ2-7; 7 bases fit TRBD1. TRBV23-1 is noted as an ORF with a role that remains uncertain. V lost 3 bases, J lost 3 bases, and 11 bases stayed unmatched. This CDR3 contains 16 residues. CDR3 amino acids: CASSHRGARDSYEQYF. The DNA for the CDR3 is TGCGCCAGCAGTCATCGAGGGGCCAGGGACAGCTACGAGCAGTACTTC.

This clonotype is a singleton in its sample. A much larger clone is a single base away; this may be a read error. This chain uses TRBV12-5 with TRBJ1-6; TRBD1 is a possible D gene (6 bases). The CDR3 runs to 18 residues. Per germline, CDR1 LGHNT and CDR2 FRNRAP. The CDR3 protein is CASGLVPTGMAYHSPLHF. For the CDR3, the DNA is TGTGCTAGTGGTTTGGTCCCTACAGGGATGGCCTATCATTCACCCCTCCACTTT.

This clonotype was detected many times. V usage is TRBV28 and J usage is TRBJ2-4; 7 bases match TRBD1. CDR3 size: 17 residues. Germline CDR1 reads MDHEN; CDR2 reads SYDVKM. With V trimmed by 5 bases and J by 0 bases, 10 bases remained unmatched. CDR3 DNA: TGTGCCAGCAGTCCACCGACAGGGATCAAAGCCAAAAACATTCAGTACTTC. Translation gives CASSPPTGIKAKNIQYF. Drawing the rest from reference TRBV28 and TRBJ2-4, the complete variable domain is DVKVTQSSRYLVKRTGEKVFLECVQDMDHENMFWYRQDPGLGLRLIYFSYDVKMKEKGDIPEGYSVSREKKERFSLILESASTNQTSMYLCASSPPTGIKAKNIQYFGAGTRLSVL.

The V and J genes are TRBV6-2 or TRBV6-3 and TRBJ1-1, with D perhaps TRBD1 (5 bases). The germline CDR1 and CDR2 sequences are MNHEY and SVGEGT. V was clipped by 0 bases and J by 3 bases, with 8 bases between them. The CDR3 has 14 residues. As DNA, the CDR3 is TGTGCCAGCAGTTACTCGATAGGGGACACTGAAGCTTTCTTT. This translates into CASSYSIGDTEAFF.

The chain combines TRBV6-5 with TRBJ1-5; D is ambiguous. The CDR3 has 16 residues. CDR1 is MNHEY and CDR2 is SVGAGI in the germline V gene. V lost 0 bases to trimming and J lost 4 bases, with 13 bases between them. The CDR3 protein is CASSYSGRDKNQPQHF. In DNA, the CDR3 is TGTGCCAGCAGTTACTCCGGACGGGATAAAAATCAGCCCCAGCATTTT.

This clonotype was counted between two and nine times. The rearrangement joins TRBV29-1 to TRBJ2-5; TRBD2 aligns across 11 bases. V was clipped by 0 bases and J by 2 bases; unmatched bases: 17. CDR3 size: 20 residues. Germline V gene sequence: CDR1 SQVTM, CDR2 ANQGSEA. The CDR3: CSVEDQWFQTSGAEQETQYF. CDR3 sequence (DNA): TGCAGCGTTGAAGATCAGTGGTTTCAGACTAGCGGGGCGGAGCAAGAGACCCAGTACTTC.

This clonotype came up a few times. J is TRBJ2-5 and V is TRBV27; perhaps D is TRBD1 or TRBD2 (5 bases each). The CDR3 runs to 18 residues. V lost 6 bases and J 5 bases, leaving 28 bases between the germline ends. CDR1 and CDR2 from the germline V gene are MNHEY and SMNVEV (reference sequence). In nucleotides, the CDR3 is TGTGCCAGCAGCCTCCTACAACCCACCGGGACCCTTTACGAGACCCAGTACTTC. Its translation is CASSLLQPTGTLYETQYF.

The chain uses TRBV4-3 and TRBJ2-5; a weak D match, TRBD1 (5 bases). The CDR3 sequence is 16 residues long. From germline, CDR1 is LGHNA and CDR2 YSLEER. V lost 0 bases, J lost 5 bases, and 16 bases lay in between. CDR3 DNA: TGCGCCAGCAGCCAAGATAGAACAGGCCTTGGGGAGACCCAGTACTTC. Translating it yields CASSQDRTGLGETQYF.

This clonotype was detected many times. The chain couples TRBV7-9 to TRBJ2-7; a weak D match, TRBD2 (6 bases). V lost 5 bases and J 3 bases, leaving 14 bases between the germline ends. The CDR3 contains 14 residues. The germline V gene encodes CDR1 SEHNR and CDR2 FQNEAQ (reference sequence). The CDR3 protein is CASSMRGAVYEQYF. The CDR3 coding sequence is TGTGCCAGCAGCATGCGGGGAGCTGTCTACGAGCAGTACTTC.

This clonotype has a single count. At one of its ends the junction is not consistent with the germline gene, which may arise from a read error. This chain joins TRBV6-5 and TRBJ1-5; possible D gene TRBD1, 6 bases. The length of the CDR3 is 15 residues. Germline V CDR1 and CDR2: MNHEY, SVGAGI. CDR3 bases: TGTGCCAGCAGTGAGGGGGGGTATAGCAATCAGCCCCTGCATTTT. Its translation: CASSEGGYSNQPLHF.

This clonotype was recorded a few times. V usage is TRBV3-1 and J usage is TRBJ1-5, with TRBD1 matching 9 bases. The junction had 0 bases not matched to a gene; V was cut back by 1 base and J by 5 bases. The length of the CDR3 is 14 residues. Germline V gene data show CDR1 as LGHDT and CDR2 as YNNKEL (reference sequence). The CDR3 nucleotides read TGTGCCAGCAGCCAAGGACAGGGGGATCAGCCCCAGCATTTT. Residues: CASSQGQGDQPQHF.

The gene calls are TRBV19 and TRBJ2-3; possible D gene TRBD2, 6 bases. The CDR3 sequence is 15 residues long. V was trimmed by 1 base and J by 0 bases, leaving 8 bases between them. Germline V gene data show CDR1 as LNHDA and CDR2 as SQIVND (reference sequence). Written as DNA, the CDR3 is TGTGCCAGTAGTATAGTCGGGAGTAGCACAGATACGCAGTATTTT. Translation: CASSIVGSSTDTQYF.

This clonotype has only a few counts. This rearrangement joins TRBV6-6 to TRBJ2-3, with a tentative D call TRBD2 (5 bases). The CDR3 consists of 15 residues. Germline-derived CDR1 and CDR2 are MNHNY and SVGAGI (reference sequence). Trimming shortened V by 1 base and J by 2 bases, and 10 bases separated the two germline ends. The CDR3 spells CASSYYTSITDTQYF. The DNA for the CDR3 is TGTGCCAGCAGTTACTATACTAGTATCACAGATACGCAGTATTTT.

This clonotype appeared a few times. The chain employs TRBV27 and TRBJ1-1; D possibly corresponds to TRBD1 (5 bases). The CDR3 runs 13 residues. V lost 8 bases and J 0 bases, leaving 10 bases between the germline ends. CDR1 is MNHEY and CDR2 is SMNVEV in the germline V gene (reference sequence). CDR3 region: CASLTVMNTEAFF. The CDR3 DNA sequence: TGTGCCAGCTTGACAGTCATGAACACTGAAGCTTTCTTT.